Listed here are 18 T cell receptor beta chains from one sample, sequenced in a study of blood T cells in healthy people across ages. A sample-barcoded 5' primer and a J-beta primer mix were used in a second PCR of roughly 6 to 11 cycles. TCRdb ran MiXCR on the 5' RACE reads and lists one entry per CDR3 protein. The data contain over 450,000 distinct CDR3 sequences, around 24% of them singletons. This sample also appeared in a second study, on T cells of mothers and their children.

Material for sequencing was blood. The receptors come from a boy under 18 in good health.

This clonotype occurred a few times. The CDR3 coding sequence is TGTGCCAGTCAAAAATGGTACGAGCAGTACTTC. Translation: CASQKWYEQYF. The V gene is TRBV25-1, the J gene TRBJ2-1, with unresolved D. The DNA end is a closer match to TRBJ2-7, so the J assignment may be wrong. The V gene's germline CDR1 is MGHDK and CDR2 SYGVNS. CDR3 length equals 11 residues.

The gene calls are TRBV7-2 and TRBJ2-1, with TRBD1 matching 9 bases. Germline V CDR1 and CDR2: SGHTA, FQGNSA. Germline trimming cut 6 bases from V and 5 bases from J; bases unmatched to any gene: 8. This CDR3 contains 15 residues. CDR3 nucleotide sequence: TGTGCCAGCAGGTACCGGGACAGGGACAACAATGAGCAGTTCTTC. Encoded protein: CASRYRDRDNNEQFF.

The chain is built from TRBV20-1 and TRBJ2-5, with D maybe TRBD2 (6 bases). This CDR3 is built from 16 residues. V lost 5 bases and J lost 5, with 24 bases in between. Per the germline V gene, CDR1 is DFQATT and CDR2 is SNEGSKA (reference sequence). The CDR3 DNA is TGCAGTGCTGGGGGTGTGGTGTCCCTAAGCGGGGAGACCCAGTACTTC. Protein: CSAGGVVSLSGETQYF.

The J gene is TRBJ2-2, the V gene TRBV6-1, with 8 bases that match TRBD1. V was pared by 7 bases and J by 5 bases, with 12 bases of the junction left unmatched. CDR1 and CDR2 (germline): MNHNS, SASEGT. The CDR3 length is 16 residues. The CDR3 sequence: CASTQLAGGATGELFF. The CDR3 DNA is TGTGCCAGCACTCAATTAGCAGGGGGCGCGACCGGGGAGCTGTTTTTT.

This clonotype appeared a few times. J is TRBJ1-5 and V is TRBV5-6, with D perhaps matching TRBD1 (5 bases). The CDR3 extends over 14 amino acids. Germline CDR1 SGHDT, CDR2 YYEEEE. V lost 4 bases to trimming and J lost 3 bases, with 11 bases between them. This chain's CDR3 is CASSLQGINQPQHF. CDR3 coding DNA: TGTGCCAGCAGCCTGCAGGGAATCAATCAGCCCCAGCATTTT.

The chain uses TRBV4-2 and TRBJ2-7, with D unresolved. The germline V gene encodes CDR1 LGHNA and CDR2 YNFKEQ. The CDR3 covers 15 residues. With 1 base removed from V and 5 bases from J, the gap between germline ends came to 15 bases. The CDR3 sequence is CASSQVLRLGDEQYF. The CDR3 DNA is TGTGCCAGCAGCCAAGTCTTGCGGCTCGGCGACGAGCAGTACTTC.

In regard to this clonotype: One end of the junction varies from germline; a read error may be responsible. The chain recombines TRBV7-2 with TRBJ1-2; D unclear. CDR1 SGHTA and CDR2 FQGNSA come from the germline V gene. This CDR3 spans 11 amino acids. DNA of the CDR3: TGTGCCAGCAGCTTAACGTATGGCTGCACCTTC. It is translated as CASSLTYGCTF.

The chain joins TRBV11-2 to TRBJ1-1; D unclear. This CDR3 has 14 amino acids. Germline lookup yields CDR1 SGHAT and CDR2 FQNNGV. Trimming took 1 base from V and 6 from J, leaving 12 bases between them. CDR3 in amino acids: CASSLVGESPEAFF. In nucleotides, the CDR3 is TGTGCCAGCAGCTTAGTCGGGGAAAGTCCTGAAGCTTTCTTT.

This clonotype was seen a few times. J is TRBJ2-1 and V is TRBV29-1, with 10 bases matching TRBD1. CDR1 SQVTM and CDR2 ANQGSEA come from the germline V gene. The junction had 10 bases not matched to a gene; V was cut back by 6 bases and J by 2 bases. There are 16 residues in the CDR3. CDR3 coding DNA: TGCAGCGTCCGCGGGACAGGGGACTCAGCCTACAATGAGCAGTTCTTC. This sequence encodes CSVRGTGDSAYNEQFF.

This clonotype was seen more than once but under ten times. This chain joins TRBV5-8 and TRBJ1-4; D ambiguous. Germline V gene data show CDR1 as SGHTS and CDR2 as YDEGEE. The CDR3 covers 15 residues. Trimming removed 3 bases from V and 3 bases from J, with 12 bases in between. The chain's CDR3 is CASSWRRSPNEKLFF. CDR3 DNA sequence: TGTGCCAGCAGCTGGCGACGGAGCCCTAATGAAAAACTGTTTTTT.

The V call is TRBV20-1, the J call TRBJ2-2, with D maybe TRBD2 (6 bases). From germline, CDR1 is DFQATT and CDR2 SNEGSKA (reference sequence). The CDR3 length is 14 residues. V gave up 6 bases and J gave up 6 bases, with 17 bases separating them. CDR3 loop: CSAPGTRAPGELFF. The CDR3 nucleotides are TGCAGTGCCCCCGGGACTCGAGCCCCCGGGGAGCTGTTTTTT.

The V call is TRBV24-1, the J call TRBJ2-5, with TRBD2 identical over 15 bases. The DNA end lines up better with TRBJ2-1; the J call may be wrong. Germline loops: CDR1 KGHDR, CDR2 SFDVKD. There are 16 residues in the CDR3. CDR3 nucleotide sequence: TGTGCCACCAGGGGTGGGACTAGCGGGAGGATCGGTGAGCAGTTCTTC. Residues: CATRGGTSGRIGEQFF.

In its sample, this clonotype was seen a few times. The J gene is TRBJ1-2, the V gene TRBV7-2; D is undetermined. The CDR3 has 13 amino acids. Between the trimmed V and J ends, which lost 3 bases and 2 bases, there was a span of 7 bases. In germline, CDR1 is SGHTA, CDR2 FQGNSA. The CDR3 nucleotides read TGTGCCAGCAGCTTTTTACTAAACTATGGCTACACCTTC. As protein: CASSFLLNYGYTF.

This clonotype has a handful of counts. The gene calls are TRBV7-9 and TRBJ2-2; D gene ambiguous. The CDR3 is 11 residues long. V dropped 5 bases and J dropped 7 bases, with 5 bases sitting between them. Germline CDR1 is SEHNR and CDR2 is FQNEAQ (reference sequence). The CDR3 nucleotides read TGTGCCAGCAGCGCTAGCGGGGAGCTGTTTTTT. Its protein is CASSASGELFF.

The genes are TRBV3-1 and TRBJ2-3; 7 nucleotides agree with TRBD2. J gave up 2 bases and V 0 bases, and 2 bases lay outside the gene matches. Germline V gene lookup returns CDR1 LGHDT and CDR2 YNNKEL (reference sequence). The CDR3 has 15 residues. Here the CDR3 DNA reads TGTGCCAGCAGCCAAGAGGGACTATACACAGATACGCAGTATTTT. This encodes CASSQEGLYTDTQYF.

V gene TRBV4-1 combines with J gene TRBJ2-1; D gene ambiguous. There are 14 residues in the CDR3. CDR1 and CDR2 (germline): MGHRA, YSYEKL. Trimming shortened V by 0 bases and J by 9 bases, and 12 bases separated the two germline ends. The CDR3 nucleotides read TGCGCCAGCAGCCAAGATCGGCTAGAGGCTGAGCAGTTCTTC. This gives the protein CASSQDRLEAEQFF.

This clonotype was seen just once. Its ends do not fully match the called genes, so a read error is possible. The rearrangement uses TRBV14 and TRBJ1-1, with unresolved D. Germline values: CDR1 SGHDN, CDR2 FVKESK. The CDR3 contains 17 residues. The DNA for the CDR3 is TGTGCCAGCAGCCAAGATGGTAGAAGGGAAAAGAACACTGCAGCTTTCTTT. Translated: CASSQDGRREKNTAAFF.

V usage is TRBV4-1 and J usage is TRBJ2-5; 7 positions match TRBD1. With the DNA end fitting TRBJ2-7 better, the J assignment may be wrong. Germline CDR1 is MGHRA and CDR2 is YSYEKL. This CDR3 region has 14 residues. CDR3 sequence: CASSHGTVSYEQYF. The CDR3, as DNA: TGCGCCAGCAGCCATGGGACAGTTAGCTACGAGCAGTACTTC.